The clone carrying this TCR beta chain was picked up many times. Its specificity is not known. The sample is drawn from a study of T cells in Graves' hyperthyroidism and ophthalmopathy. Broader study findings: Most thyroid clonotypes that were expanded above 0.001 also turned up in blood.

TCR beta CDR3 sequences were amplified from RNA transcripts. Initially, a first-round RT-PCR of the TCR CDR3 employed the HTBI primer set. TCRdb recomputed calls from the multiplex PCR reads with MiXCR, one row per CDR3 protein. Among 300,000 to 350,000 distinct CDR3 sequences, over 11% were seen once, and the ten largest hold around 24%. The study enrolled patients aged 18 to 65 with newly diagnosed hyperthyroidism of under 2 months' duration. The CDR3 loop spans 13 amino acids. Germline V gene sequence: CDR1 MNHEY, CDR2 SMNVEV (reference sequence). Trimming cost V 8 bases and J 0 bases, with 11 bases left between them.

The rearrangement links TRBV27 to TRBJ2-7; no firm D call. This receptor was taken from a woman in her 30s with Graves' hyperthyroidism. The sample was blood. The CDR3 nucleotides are TGTGCCAGCTCGTGGTCAAGCTCCTACGAGCAGTACTTC. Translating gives CASSWSSSYEQYF.